Listed here are 29 T cell receptor beta chains from one sample, sequenced in a study of shared clonotypes between healthy human individuals. This table comes from immunoSEQ multiplex PCR, and its TCRdb copy is limited to in-frame clones, with some not included. The profile shows fewer than 1.4 million clones, approximately 78% of them singletons. Sequenced material: memory CD4+ T cells from PBMCs. Specified subset: CD45RA-negative fraction. Receptors were obtained from a man aged 18 to 35 in good health. Some clones in this sample may be carry-over from other donors' samples.

There are a few counts of this clone. CDR3 residues: CASVGSGNTIYF. The CDR3, as DNA: TGTGCCAGTGTGGGCTCTGGAAACACCATATATTTT. This chain links TRBV2 with TRBJ1-3; the D is unclear. The CDR3 runs 12 residues. Trimming removed 9 bases at V and 0 bases at J, with 6 bases between. Germline V CDR1 and CDR2: SNHLY, FYNNEI.

This clone showed up many times. The rearrangement joins TRBV6-1 to TRBJ1-2; 7 bases match TRBD1. This CDR3 region has 15 residues. The V gene end was trimmed by 6 bases and the J gene end by 4 bases; junction bases not matched to a gene: 11. Germline values: CDR1 MNHNS, CDR2 SASEGT. The DNA of the CDR3 is TGTGCCAGCAGGTTCGAACAGGGGATGATCTATGGCTACACCTTC. Protein product: CASRFEQGMIYGYTF.

This clone was detected only a few times. This chain connects TRBV9 to TRBJ2-2; the D gene could be TRBD1 or TRBD2 (5 bases each). Trimming removed 0 bases at V and 4 bases at J, with 19 bases between. In germline, CDR1 is SGDLS, CDR2 YYNGEE. This CDR3 has 18 residues. The CDR3 loop is CASSVVLGTPSPTGELFF. In DNA form, the CDR3 reads TGTGCCAGCAGCGTAGTTCTCGGGACCCCGAGCCCCACCGGGGAGCTGTTTTTT.

The chain couples TRBV7-8 to TRBJ1-6, with D uncertain. CDR1 is SGHVS and CDR2 is FQNEAQ in the germline V gene. Between the trimmed V and J ends, which lost 0 bases and 6 bases, there was a span of 6 bases. The length of the CDR3 is 14 residues. DNA of the CDR3: TGTGCCAGCAGCTTAGCGCTTAGTAATTCACCCCTCCACTTT. It translates to CASSLALSNSPLHF.

The chain carries TRBV6-6 and TRBJ2-3; 7 bases fit TRBD1. The CDR3 runs to 16 residues. Losses at the gene ends were 0 bases for V and 2 bases for J; bases not matched to a gene: 5. From germline, CDR1 is MNHNY and CDR2 SVGAGI (reference sequence). The CDR3 here is CASSYSARGNTDTQYF. The CDR3 coding sequence is TGTGCCAGCAGTTACTCGGCCAGGGGGAACACAGATACGCAGTATTTT.

CDR3 coding DNA: TGTGCCAGCAGCTTAGCGGGCCTGAGCTCCTACGAGCAGTACTTC. Translated, it gives CASSLAGLSSYEQYF. This sequence joins TRBV7-2 and TRBJ2-7; no clear D. CDR3 size: 15 residues. CDR1 SGHTA and CDR2 FQGNSA come from the germline V gene. With 0 bases removed from V and 0 bases from J, the gap between germline ends came to 9 bases.

This clone turned up a few times. This chain connects TRBV28 to TRBJ2-7, with 10 bases fitting TRBD2. The CDR3 totals 14 residues. CDR1 and CDR2 from the germline V gene are MDHEN and SYDVKM. J lost 7 bases, V lost 1 base, and 4 bases had no gene match. CDR3 residues: CASSLSSGGGEQYF. The CDR3 region has the DNA TGTGCCAGCAGTTTATCCAGCGGGGGGGGAGAGCAGTACTTC.

Notes on this clone: The junction departs from the called germline gene at one end, perhaps through a read error. This chain connects TRBV5-1 to TRBJ2-1, with 7 bases identical to TRBD2. The CDR3 covers 17 residues. Per germline, CDR1 SGHRS and CDR2 YFSETQ. The CDR3 sequence is CASNLALAASSYNEQFF. CDR3 sequence (DNA): TGCGCCAGCAACTTGGCTCTAGCGGCCAGCTCCTACAATGAGCAGTTCTTC.

As to this clone: It is likely a read error: a sequence one base away is far more abundant. Other nucleotide sequences in the sample specify the same CDR3. Written as DNA, the CDR3 is TGTGCCTGGAGTGGGAGCAATCAGCCCCAGCATTTC. It is translated as CAWSGSNQPQHF. V and J are TRBV30 and TRBJ1-5; no clear D gene. Germline assignment: CDR1 GTSNPN and CDR2 SVGIG (reference sequence). CDR3 length: 12 residues.

The chain has TRBV5-5 and TRBJ1-2; D gene uncertain. Trimming pared 8 bases from V and 8 bases from J, leaving 16 bases between. CDR3 length equals 12 residues. Germline CDR1 and CDR2: SGHKS and YYEKEE (reference sequence). CDR3 region: CASAGEPRGYTF. In nucleotides, the CDR3 is TGTGCCAGTGCCGGGGAACCGCGAGGCTACACCTTC. Together with reference TRBV5-5 and TRBJ1-2, the CDR3 gives the full variable domain: DAGVTQSPTHLIKTRGQQVTLRCSPISGHKSVSWYQQVLGQGPQFIFQYYEKEERGRGNFPDRFSARQFPNYSSELNVNALLLGDSALYLCASAGEPRGYTFGSGTRLTVV.

This sequence joins TRBV4-1 and TRBJ2-3; possibly TRBD1 for D (6 bases). Germline loops: CDR1 MGHRA, CDR2 YSYEKL. This CDR3 region has 15 residues. The germline V and J ends were trimmed by 1 base and 7 bases, with 15 bases remaining between them. For the CDR3, the DNA is TGCGCCAGCAGCCAAGGCCTAGGGGGTGCAAATACGCAGTATTTT. This gives the protein CASSQGLGGANTQYF.

In regard to this clone: Other nucleotide sequences from this sample produce the same CDR3. CDR3 region: CASSLAGTDTQYF. The CDR3, as DNA: TGTGCCAGCAGCTTGGCCGGTACAGATACGCAGTATTTT. V usage is TRBV5-4 and J usage is TRBJ2-3; D call uncertain. Trimming took off 0 bases at V and 3 bases at J, with 5 bases between the two ends. Germline V gene data show CDR1 as SGHNT and CDR2 as YYREEE (reference sequence). The CDR3 totals 13 residues.

The J gene is TRBJ1-2, the V gene TRBV28, with TRBD1 matching over 9 bases. After removal of 3 bases from V and 8 bases from J, the junction contained 4 bases not matched to a gene. This CDR3 comprises 13 residues. From germline, CDR1 is MDHEN and CDR2 SYDVKM. CDR3 coding DNA: TGTGCCAGCAGTTTGGGACAGGGTGGGGGCTACACCTTC. Translation gives CASSLGQGGGYTF.

This chain joins TRBV7-3 and TRBJ2-2; tentatively, D is TRBD1 (6 bases). Germline V CDR1 and CDR2: SGHTA, FQGTGA. V lost 5 bases to trimming and J lost 4 bases, with 17 bases between them. The CDR3 consists of 16 residues. The CDR3 region is CASSIDVATGTGELFF. CDR3 nucleotide sequence: TGTGCCAGCAGCATAGACGTAGCGACAGGCACCGGGGAGCTGTTTTTT.

For this clone: An end of the junction does not agree with germline; a read error may underlie this. This chain joins TRBV4-3 and TRBJ2-7, with 7 bases that match TRBD1. From germline, CDR1 is LGHNA and CDR2 YSLEER. The length of the CDR3 is 15 residues. CDR3 in DNA: TGCGCCAGCAGCCAAGAGGACAGGTTCTCCTTCGAGCAGTACTTC. Encoded protein: CASSQEDRFSFEQYF.

This rearrangement joins TRBV7-3 to TRBJ1-1, with D unclear. The CDR3 length is 13 residues. V gave up 5 bases and J gave up 3 bases, with 10 bases separating them. Germline lookup yields CDR1 SGHTA and CDR2 FQGTGA. Here the CDR3 DNA reads TGTGCCAGCAGCCCAAATGCGGACACTGAAGCTTTCTTT. Its protein is CASSPNADTEAFF.

This clone was recorded a few times. The chain is built from TRBV10-3 and TRBJ2-1; TRBD1 agrees at 11 bases. This CDR3 region has 14 residues. The J segment lost 4 bases and the V segment lost 7 bases, leaving 3 bases of the junction unmatched. Germline-derived CDR1 and CDR2 are ENHRY and SYGVKD. CDR3 in amino acids: CAINGQGAYNEQFF. The CDR3 nucleotides are TGTGCCATCAATGGACAGGGGGCTTACAATGAGCAGTTCTTC.

This sequence joins TRBV28 and TRBJ1-1, with 8 bases matching TRBD1. The germline V gene encodes CDR1 MDHEN and CDR2 SYDVKM. This CDR3 spans 17 amino acids. Trimming took 6 bases from V and 0 from J; bases not matched to a gene: 12. The CDR3 region has the DNA TGTGCCAGCAGGCCGCGACCAGGGGGCGCCATGAACACTGAAGCTTTCTTT. Protein product: CASRPRPGGAMNTEAFF.

The chain employs TRBV6-5 and TRBJ2-1; the D is unclear. CDR3 size: 15 residues. V gave up 0 bases and J gave up 6 bases, with 12 bases separating them. CDR1 and CDR2 from the germline V gene are MNHEY and SVGAGI. The CDR3 reads CASSYSTLASNEQFF. The CDR3 DNA follows: TGTGCCAGCAGTTACTCGACTTTGGCGAGCAATGAGCAGTTCTTC.

This clone was counted many times. The gene calls are TRBV25-1 and TRBJ2-4; a weak D match, TRBD1 (5 bases). The CDR3 covers 12 residues. Trimming shortened V by 10 bases and J by 8 bases, and 15 bases separated the two germline ends. The germline CDR1 and CDR2 sequences are MGHDK and SYGVNS. The CDR3 loop reads CATAQGDHIQYF. The CDR3 nucleotides are TGTGCCACCGCTCAGGGTGATCACATTCAGTACTTC.

The V and J genes are TRBV28 and TRBJ1-2; 7 nucleotides match TRBD1. V was clipped by 6 bases and J by 5 bases; unmatched bases: 24. CDR1 and CDR2 from the germline V gene are MDHEN and SYDVKM. This CDR3 region has 19 residues. The CDR3 protein is CASRGGRQGQSSHWYGYTF. CDR3 bases: TGTGCCAGCAGGGGGGGACGACAGGGCCAATCCTCCCACTGGTATGGCTACACCTTC.

V is TRBV19 and J is TRBJ2-6, with D possibly matching TRBD1 (5 bases). Germline-derived CDR1 and CDR2 are LNHDA and SQIVND (reference sequence). The V gene lost 4 bases and the J gene lost 4 bases, with 11 bases spanning the gap. The CDR3 sequence is 15 residues long. The CDR3 nucleotides read TGTGCCAGTAGTACAGGGCATTCAGGGGCCAACGTCCTGACTTTC. Protein: CASSTGHSGANVLTF.

The CDR3 region has the DNA TGTGCCAGCAGCTTAGAGGGTGGAACTAATGAAAAACTGTTTTTT. This translates into CASSLEGGTNEKLFF. The gene calls are TRBV7-9 and TRBJ1-4; D remains ambiguous. The V gene's germline CDR1 is SEHNR and CDR2 FQNEAQ (reference sequence). The CDR3 sequence is 15 residues long. Deletions cut 1 base from V and 1 base from J, with 7 bases between.

V is TRBV28 and J is TRBJ2-3, with D hard to call. Trimming left V 9 bases short and J 6 bases short, with 19 bases between. Germline V CDR1 and CDR2: MDHEN, SYDVKM. There are 14 residues in the CDR3. CDR3 nucleotide sequence: TGTGCCAGTAAGAAAGGCGGCCCTACGGATACGCAGTATTTT. It encodes CASKKGGPTDTQYF.

J is TRBJ2-7 and V is TRBV9; 8 nucleotides align to TRBD2. J lost 5 bases, V lost 0 bases, and 4 bases had no gene match. The germline V gene has CDR1 SGDLS and CDR2 YYNGEE. The CDR3 has 14 residues. The CDR3 reads CASSVGGRINEQYF. The DNA of the CDR3 is TGTGCCAGCAGCGTAGGCGGGAGGATCAACGAGCAGTACTTC.

With respect to this clone: The conserved phenylalanine or tryptophan is not found at the CDR3 terminus, so this likely reflects a read error. The limits of the CDR3 on the DNA are not certain, so only TCRdb's listed CDR3 is given. J is TRBJ1-2 and V is TRBV15; the table calls TRBD1, which could not be checked here. Germline V CDR1 and CDR2: LNHNV, YYDKDF (reference sequence). The CDR3 is 13 residues long, ends included. CDR3 protein: CATSRDLGTVPST.

J is TRBJ1-2 and V is TRBV11-2; D is unresolved. There are 14 residues in the CDR3. V was pared by 4 bases and J by 5 bases, with 14 bases between. Germline V gene lookup returns CDR1 SGHAT and CDR2 FQNNGV. This chain's CDR3 is CASSSQKREYGYTF. The CDR3 DNA follows: TGTGCCAGCAGCTCGCAGAAGAGGGAATATGGCTACACCTTC.

The rearrangement joins TRBV3-2 to TRBJ2-7. TRBV3-2 is a pseudogene. The CDR3 extends over 9 amino acids. The CDR3, as DNA: TGTGCCAGCAGCCAAGGGGAATGCTTC. Its protein product is CASSQGECF.

There are many counts of this clone. V is TRBV2 and J is TRBJ1-4, with D perhaps matching TRBD1 (5 bases). V was pared by 6 bases and J by 8 bases, with 10 bases between. The CDR3 covers 12 residues. From germline, CDR1 is SNHLY and CDR2 FYNNEI. The CDR3 spells CASRGDREKLFF. The CDR3 coding sequence is TGTGCCAGCAGAGGGGACCGGGAAAAACTGTTTTTT.